The 9 T cell receptor beta chains in this list originate from one sample, sequenced in a study of T-cell reconstitution after alpha-beta-depleted transplantation in children (dated by TCRdb to 2016 to 2018). To prepare the library, PCR was applied. The sequencer listed for this sample is Illumina HiSeq 2500. TCR libraries were prepared with molecular barcoding, using unique molecular identifiers to normalize TCRbeta repertoire quantification. In TCRdb, the public reads were trimmed at Q25 with fastp and aligned with MiXCR, with productive beta chains retained. Rows with one shared CDR3 protein collapse into an entry with the most common genes and DNA. The sample data list approximately 350,000 distinct CDR3 sequences, and about a sixth of these were observed just once. The top ten clonotypes cover around 38% of the sample. The sample's treatment or condition label, in plain terms: allogeneic hematopoietic cell transplantation with graft depleted of TCRalphabeta T cells and CD19 B cells.

The sequenced sample was PBMCs, mostly from graft donor cells, obtained 360 days after TCRalphabeta/CD19-depleted stem cell transplant. The receptor source for this set is a male patient aged 2 to 9 who had a stem cell transplant for acute lymphoblastic leukemia, so the T cells may come from the graft donor.

This clonotype was seen ten or more times. V and J are TRBV7-6 and TRBJ1-5; no clear D. Germline loops: CDR1 SGHVS, CDR2 FNYEAQ. V lost 6 bases, J lost 7 bases, and 13 bases lay in between. This CDR3 is 13 amino acids long. The CDR3 DNA reads as TGTGCCAGCAGTTCAGCCCGTCACCAGCCCCAGCATTTT. Protein product: CASSSARHQPQHF.

V and J are TRBV20-1 and TRBJ2-1; 8 positions agree with TRBD1. Trimming removed 3 bases from V and 8 bases from J; junction bases left unmatched: 12. The CDR3 extends over 15 amino acids. Germline CDR1 is DFQATT and CDR2 is SNEGSKA (reference sequence). The CDR3 region has the DNA TGCAGTGCTAGGGACGGACAGGGTTCGTGGGATGAGCAGTTCTTC. It yields the protein CSARDGQGSWDEQFF.

This chain connects TRBV5-1 to TRBJ1-5; D remains unclear. The CDR3 loop spans 13 amino acids. V was pared by 4 bases and J by 6 bases, with 11 bases between. CDR1 SGHRS and CDR2 YFSETQ come from the germline V gene. This CDR3 is CASSLEGAQPQHF. The CDR3 DNA follows: TGCGCCAGCAGCCTTGAAGGAGCTCAGCCCCAGCATTTT.

This clonotype occurred many times. The chain couples TRBV20-1 to TRBJ2-5; D is uncertain. From germline, CDR1 is DFQATT and CDR2 SNEGSKA (reference sequence). The V and J ends lost 5 bases and 1 base respectively, with 2 bases between them. This CDR3 contains 10 residues. The CDR3 spells CSAAQETQYF. DNA for the CDR3: TGCAGTGCTGCCCAAGAGACCCAGTACTTC.

This clonotype was seen a few times. This chain uses TRBV5-6 with TRBJ1-2; 7 nucleotides align to TRBD1. The ends lost 0 bases at V and 0 bases at J; junction bases unmatched: 2. Germline assignment: CDR1 SGHDT and CDR2 YYEEEE. The CDR3 has 15 residues. The CDR3: CASSLGTGANYGYTF. For the CDR3, the DNA is TGTGCCAGCAGCTTGGGTACAGGGGCTAACTATGGCTACACCTTC.

V usage is TRBV19 and J usage is TRBJ2-1, with D possibly called TRBD1 or TRBD2 (5 bases each). Germline lookup yields CDR1 LNHDA and CDR2 SQIVND (reference sequence). The germline V and J ends were trimmed by 0 bases and 10 bases, with 16 bases remaining between them. This CDR3 is 15 amino acids long. The CDR3 region is CASSIEPLGRGEQFF. CDR3 coding DNA: TGTGCCAGTAGTATAGAACCCCTCGGACGGGGCGAGCAGTTCTTC.

This clonotype was observed a few times. The chain employs TRBV4-2 and TRBJ2-1; TRBD2 agrees at 10 bases. Germline lookup yields CDR1 LGHNA and CDR2 YNFKEQ. V was clipped by 0 bases and J by 5 bases; unmatched bases: 7. This CDR3 has 17 residues. The CDR3 spells CASSQEIPLAGDNEQFF. The CDR3 region has the DNA TGTGCCAGCAGCCAAGAAATCCCCCTAGCGGGGGACAATGAGCAGTTCTTC.

In this sample, this clonotype turned up a few times. The rearrangement uses TRBV20-1 and TRBJ2-7, with D maybe TRBD2 (6 bases). The CDR3 length is 11 residues. V shed 6 bases and J shed 7 bases, with 13 bases lying between them. Germline-derived CDR1 and CDR2 are DFQATT and SNEGSKA (reference sequence). The CDR3 sequence: CSAGGVTEQYF. In nucleotides, the CDR3 is TGCAGTGCAGGAGGGGTAACTGAGCAGTACTTC.

The chain links TRBV12-3 or TRBV12-4 to TRBJ1-2; D is unclear. With 5 bases removed from V and 4 bases from J, the gap between germline ends came to 20 bases. The CDR3 spans 16 residues. This CDR3 reads CASSPAGGPSGYGYTF. DNA of the CDR3: TGTGCCAGCAGTCCCGCGGGAGGGCCTTCTGGCTATGGCTACACCTTC.